Listed here are 31 T cell receptor beta chains from one sample, sequenced in a study of T-cell memory formation after mild COVID-19. TCRdb called the 5' RACE reads again in MiXCR, with one record for every CDR3 protein. The repertoire holds about 270,000 distinct CDR3 sequences, with 15% to 20% as singletons. Source material: PBMCs or a T cell subset sorted from them (not recorded which). The receptors originated from a man aged 18 to 35 who had mild COVID-19 (a few samples of this study predate the infection). Cell type and time point are not known.

The rearrangement uses TRBV5-6 and TRBJ1-2; D is undetermined. Germline CDR1 is SGHDT and CDR2 is YYEEEE. Trimming stripped 1 base from V and 8 bases from J, with 15 bases between. This CDR3 contains 14 residues. As DNA, the CDR3 is TGTGCCAGCAGCTTGAATCGGTGGACCCGCGGCTACACCTTC. Its translation: CASSLNRWTRGYTF.

The chain couples TRBV4-1 to TRBJ1-2; D unresolved. CDR1 and CDR2 (germline): MGHRA, YSYEKL. This CDR3 region has 15 residues. Trimming pared 1 base from V and 6 bases from J, leaving 15 bases between. The DNA of the CDR3 is TGCGCCAGCAGCCAAGGCCCCCCGGGGTCGGATGGCTACACCTTC. Protein: CASSQGPPGSDGYTF.

This clonotype was counted only a few times. The V call is TRBV5-1, the J call TRBJ2-5; weak D call: TRBD1 (6 bases). CDR1 SGHRS and CDR2 YFSETQ come from the germline V gene. The CDR3 has 13 amino acids. V gave up 4 bases and J gave up 5 bases, with 12 bases separating them. CDR3: CASSPTGPETQYF. CDR3 bases: TGCGCCAGCAGCCCTACAGGGCCGGAGACCCAGTACTTC.

This clonotype was counted only a few times. The gene calls are TRBV6-1 and TRBJ2-4; D possibly corresponds to TRBD2 (7 bases). This CDR3 spans 23 amino acids. Trimming stripped 4 bases from V and 0 bases from J, with 34 bases between. Germline-derived CDR1 and CDR2 are MNHNS and SASEGT. The CDR3: CASSVFFPSGGSLRKLAKNIQYF. The CDR3 nucleotides are TGTGCCAGCAGTGTCTTTTTCCCCTCGGGGGGCTCTCTTCGCAAACTAGCCAAAAACATTCAGTACTTC.

Details on this clonotype: The junction does not match germline at one end; this may be a read error. V gene TRBV7-9 combines with J gene TRBJ1-4; TRBD1 matches 9 bases. This CDR3 has 15 residues. CDR1 and CDR2 (germline): SEHNR, FQNEAQ (reference sequence). CDR3 sequence: CASSSGGTGYDKLFF. CDR3 bases: TGTGCCAGCAGCTCGGGAGGGACAGGGTATGATAAACTGTTTTTT. The full variable domain, in which reference TRBV7-9 and TRBJ1-4 provide the parts outside the CDR3, is DTGVSQNPRHKITKRGQNVTFRCDPISEHNRLYWYRQTLGQGPEFLTYFQNEAQLEKSRLLSDRFSAERPKGSFSTLEIQRTEQGDSAMYLCASSSGGTGYDKLFFGSGTQLSVL.

The chain links TRBV7-6 to TRBJ2-3; the D call may be TRBD1 or TRBD2 (5 bases each). Trimming left V 4 bases short and J 4 bases short, with 18 bases between. Germline CDR1 and CDR2: SGHVS and FNYEAQ. This CDR3 is 16 amino acids long. In DNA form, the CDR3 reads TGTGCCAGCAGCTCGTACGAGGGGAGCGAGGCAGATACGCAGTATTTT. It translates to CASSSYEGSEADTQYF.

A word on this clonotype: At one of its ends the junction is not consistent with the germline gene, which may arise from a read error. The J gene is TRBJ1-5, the V gene TRBV9; the D gene is possibly TRBD1 (5 bases). Germline CDR1 SGDLS, CDR2 YYNGEE. The CDR3 is made up of 16 amino acids. CDR3 sequence (DNA): TGTGCCAGCAGCGTAGGGGCAGGGTTGATGGTGGAGCCCAAGCATTTT. Encoded protein: CASSVGAGLMVEPKHF.

V is TRBV6-6 and J is TRBJ2-7, with D perhaps matching TRBD1 or TRBD2 (7 bases each). Germline lookup yields CDR1 MNHNY and CDR2 SVGAGI (reference sequence). This CDR3 is built from 15 residues. V was pared by 0 bases and J by 3 bases, with 12 bases between. The CDR3 region has the DNA TGTGCCAGCAGTTACTCGAGCGGGGACAGCTACGAGCAGTACGTC. It codes for CASSYSSGDSYEQYV.

The chain uses TRBV7-9 and TRBJ1-1; no firm D call. V was cut by 5 bases and J by 10 bases, with 17 bases left in between. Germline values: CDR1 SEHNR, CDR2 FQNEAQ (reference sequence). This CDR3 comprises 13 residues. CDR3 in amino acids: CASSPPTDLRAFF. CDR3 sequence (DNA): TGTGCCAGCAGCCCGCCGACTGATCTGAGAGCTTTCTTT.

V gene TRBV5-6 combines with J gene TRBJ2-7; TRBD2 matches at 10 bases. After removal of 3 bases from V and 3 bases from J, the junction contained 3 bases not matched to a gene. The length of the CDR3 is 14 residues. Germline V lookup: CDR1 SGHDT, CDR2 YYEEEE. The CDR3 spells CASSSGTSVYEQYF. The CDR3 bases are TGTGCCAGCAGCTCCGGGACTAGCGTCTACGAGCAGTACTTC.

V usage is TRBV12-3 or TRBV12-4 and J usage is TRBJ2-2; D is unclear. The V gene lost 4 bases and the J gene lost 6 bases, with 6 bases spanning the gap. CDR3 length: 12 residues. The CDR3 coding sequence is TGTGCCAGCAGTTGGACCTCCGGGGAGCTGTTTTTT. This sequence encodes CASSWTSGELFF.

This clonotype was seen more than once but under ten times. CDR3 loop: CASSSDRPWDYGYTF. Written as DNA, the CDR3 is TGTGCCAGCAGCTCTGACAGACCCTGGGACTATGGCTACACCTTC. The rearrangement links TRBV11-2 to TRBJ1-2; a weak D match, TRBD1 (5 bases). Trimming removed 4 bases at V and 3 bases at J, with 15 bases between. CDR1 and CDR2 (germline): SGHAT, FQNNGV. CDR3 length: 15 amino acids.

V usage is TRBV14 and J usage is TRBJ2-1; D not certain. The CDR3 runs 16 residues. CDR1 and CDR2 from the germline V gene are SGHDN and FVKESK. Trimming took off 4 bases at V and 9 bases at J, with 22 bases between the two ends. The CDR3 DNA reads as TGTGCCAGCAGCCCCCCCCCGCCTTTGGTAGGGCGTGAGCAGTTCTTC. Encoded protein: CASSPPPPLVGREQFF.

This clonotype turned up a few times. This rearrangement joins TRBV9 to TRBJ2-4; TRBD1 aligns across 9 bases. CDR1 and CDR2 (germline): SGDLS, YYNGEE. V shed 4 bases, J shed 8 bases, and the junction held 10 bases outside the gene matches. CDR3 size: 15 residues. CDR3 coding DNA: TGTGCCAGCAGCCCTCGACAGGGGGTAGGAGACATTCAGTACTTC. Amino acid sequence: CASSPRQGVGDIQYF.

This chain links TRBV20-1 with TRBJ1-2, with TRBD1 as a possible D gene (6 bases). This CDR3 contains 14 residues. From germline, CDR1 is DFQATT and CDR2 SNEGSKA (reference sequence). Trimming left V 0 bases short and J 10 bases short, with 18 bases between. CDR3 protein: CSARDHSTGLDYTF. The CDR3 DNA sequence: TGCAGTGCTAGAGATCATTCGACAGGTCTTGACTACACCTTC.

This clonotype was counted between two and nine times. The chain joins TRBV27 to TRBJ1-2; D ambiguous. CDR1 and CDR2 (germline): MNHEY, SMNVEV (reference sequence). The V end was cut by 2 bases, the J end by 4 bases, with 8 bases between. The CDR3 is 13 amino acids. CDR3 coding DNA: TGTGCCAGCAGTTTAGGGCCGGGCTATGGCTACACCTTC. It encodes CASSLGPGYGYTF.

The chain recombines TRBV6-6 with TRBJ2-1; unclear D gene. CDR3 length: 13 amino acids. V was shortened by 9 bases and J by 9 bases, with 18 bases between the two germline ends. The germline gives CDR1 MNHNY, CDR2 SVGAGI (reference sequence). In DNA form, the CDR3 reads TGTGCCAGTAGGCGGCAGGAAGGTAGTGAGCAGTTCTTC. Translation gives CASRRQEGSEQFF.

The chain links TRBV29-1 to TRBJ1-2; D ambiguous. The CDR3 consists of 12 residues. Trimming shortened V by 5 bases and J by 1 base, and 8 bases separated the two germline ends. Germline assignment: CDR1 SQVTM and CDR2 ANQGSEA. CDR3 sequence (DNA): TGCAGCGTTACCGAGAATAACTATGGCTACACCTTC. This codes for CSVTENNYGYTF.

The genes are TRBV6-6 and TRBJ2-4; 8 bases are shared with TRBD1. This CDR3 spans 17 amino acids. Germline CDR1 is MNHNY and CDR2 is SVGAGI (reference sequence). V lost 2 bases, J lost 0 bases, and 6 bases stayed unmatched. Here the CDR3 reads CASSYRDRFLAKNIQYF. CDR3 nucleotides: TGTGCCAGCAGTTACCGGGACAGGTTTCTAGCCAAAAACATTCAGTACTTC.

The J gene is TRBJ2-7, the V gene TRBV5-1; TRBD2 agrees at 9 bases. The V and J ends lost 0 bases and 1 base, in that order; junction bases with no gene match: 5. Germline values: CDR1 SGHRS, CDR2 YFSETQ. This CDR3 has 16 residues. CDR3 in DNA: TGCGCCAGCAGCTTGGGATGGCTAGCGGGGTCCTACGAGCAGTACTTC. Translation: CASSLGWLAGSYEQYF.

The chain uses TRBV4-1 and TRBJ1-2; D possibly corresponds to TRBD1 (6 bases). This CDR3 is 18 amino acids long. Germline lookup yields CDR1 MGHRA and CDR2 YSYEKL. V was cut by 4 bases and J by 0 bases, with 21 bases left in between. The CDR3 DNA reads as TGCGCCAGCAGCCCCTACCCGCGGACAGAGTTAGCTAACTATGGCTACACCTTC. As protein: CASSPYPRTELANYGYTF.

At least ten counts were recorded for this clonotype. V usage is TRBV12-3 or TRBV12-4 and J usage is TRBJ1-1, with D hard to call. The length of the CDR3 is 13 residues. The germline V and J ends were trimmed by 5 bases and 7 bases, with 14 bases remaining between them. The CDR3 nucleotides are TGTGCCAGCAGTCTCAACCTGGACGGTGAAGCTTTCTTT. This translates into CASSLNLDGEAFF.

The chain recombines TRBV5-1 with TRBJ2-2, with D perhaps TRBD2 (7 bases). Trimming pared 2 bases from V and 6 bases from J, leaving 14 bases between. The CDR3 is 15 amino acids. CDR1 is SGHRS and CDR2 is YFSETQ in the germline V gene. CDR3 sequence reads: CASSFLGGPSGELFF. In DNA, the CDR3 is TGCGCCAGCAGCTTCCTGGGGGGGCCGTCCGGGGAGCTGTTTTTT.

The chain couples TRBV6-5 to TRBJ1-5, with D possibly being TRBD1 (5 bases). The germline CDR1 and CDR2 sequences are MNHEY and SVGAGI. V was clipped by 4 bases and J by 2 bases, with 12 bases between them. This CDR3 comprises 15 residues. The CDR3 spells CASSSRDGGNQPQHF. Here the CDR3 DNA reads TGTGCCAGCAGTTCCCGGGACGGAGGCAATCAGCCCCAGCATTTT.

The V call is TRBV10-3, the J call TRBJ2-7, with 11 bases aligning to TRBD1. This CDR3 has 14 amino acids. Germline V lookup: CDR1 ENHRY, CDR2 SYGVKD. After removal of 1 base from V and 5 bases from J, the junction contained 1 base not matched to a gene. The CDR3, as DNA: TGTGCCATCAGTGAGTTGGACAGGGGGCACGAGCAGTACTTC. The encoded protein is CAISELDRGHEQYF.

This clonotype was detected only a few times. The V call is TRBV7-6, the J call TRBJ2-5; perhaps TRBD2 as D (7 bases). CDR3 length: 17 residues. V was shortened by 2 bases and J by 4 bases, with 20 bases between the two germline ends. The germline V gene encodes CDR1 SGHVS and CDR2 FNYEAQ. The CDR3 loop is CASSLSSVQRGAETQYF. CDR3 DNA sequence: TGTGCCAGCAGCTTATCATCCGTCCAACGGGGGGCAGAGACCCAGTACTTC. The full variable domain, completed using reference TRBV7-6 and TRBJ2-5, is GAGVSQSPRYKVTKRGQDVALRCDPISGHVSLYWYRQALGQGPEFLTYFNYEAQQDKSGLPNDRFSAERPEGSISTLTIQRTEQRDSAMYRCASSLSSVQRGAETQYFGPGTRLLVL.

The chain combines TRBV6-5 with TRBJ2-1, with D perhaps matching TRBD1 or TRBD2 (6 bases each). The V and J ends lost 0 bases and 4 bases respectively, with 10 bases between them. The germline CDR1 and CDR2 sequences are MNHEY and SVGAGI. The CDR3 sequence is 15 residues long. In nucleotides, the CDR3 is TGTGCCAGCAGTTACTCCTCGGGGGCTTACAATGAGCAGTTCTTC. Its translation is CASSYSSGAYNEQFF.

This chain links TRBV12-5 with TRBJ2-3; D is undetermined. Germline CDR1 is LGHNT and CDR2 is FRNRAP. This CDR3 has 13 residues. The V gene lost 1 base and the J gene lost 2 bases, with 4 bases spanning the gap. CDR3 nucleotide sequence: TGTGCTAGTGGTTTGGGGCCCACAGATACGCAGTATTTT. Its translation: CASGLGPTDTQYF. The whole variable domain, filled in from reference TRBV12-5 and TRBJ2-3, reads DARVTQTPRHKVTEMGQEVTMRCQPILGHNTVFWYRQTMMQGLELLAYFRNRAPLDDSGMPKDRFSAEMPDATLATLKIQPSEPRDSAVYFCASGLGPTDTQYFGPGTRLTVL.

This clonotype was counted only a few times. The rearrangement joins TRBV7-9 to TRBJ2-1; D unresolved. V was clipped by 5 bases and J by 6 bases, with 14 bases between them. Germline V CDR1 and CDR2: SEHNR, FQNEAQ (reference sequence). The CDR3 length is 14 residues. CDR3 nucleotides: TGTGCCAGCAGCCCCGATTACGGGCCCAATGAGCAGTTCTTC. As protein: CASSPDYGPNEQFF.

The chain uses TRBV6-1 and TRBJ2-1; tentative D call: TRBD2 (5 bases). V was shortened by 5 bases and J by 2 bases, with 10 bases between the two germline ends. The CDR3 contains 14 residues. CDR1 MNHNS and CDR2 SASEGT come from the germline V gene. CDR3 sequence reads: CASSPTIAYNEQFF. The CDR3 DNA follows: TGTGCCAGCAGTCCGACTATCGCCTACAATGAGCAGTTCTTC.

This clonotype was counted only a few times. The gene calls are TRBV20-1 and TRBJ2-5; tentative D call: TRBD2 (6 bases). This CDR3 comprises 15 residues. V was clipped by 1 base and J by 5 bases, with 17 bases between them. Germline CDR1 is DFQATT and CDR2 is SNEGSKA (reference sequence). DNA for the CDR3: TGCAGTGCTAGAGGCGGGACTCAGATCGTTGAGACCCAGTACTTC. Amino acid sequence: CSARGGTQIVETQYF.